The 8 T cell receptor beta chains reported below all come from one sample, sequenced in a study of CXCR3-negative and CXCR3-positive naive CD8 T cells. The method, 5' RACE with UMI labels, was used to prepare the TRB cDNA libraries. From its re-call of the 5' RACE reads, TCRdb lists each CDR3 protein once, without DNA. Reported are approximately 96,000 distinct CDR3 sequences; the ten largest clones contain less than 1.1%. Findings and limits, study-wide: Naive cells with CXCR3 showed TRB CDR3s that were more hydrophobic than those in CXCR3-negative naive cells.

These receptors are not linked to any known antigen. Sequencing was carried out using naive CXCR3+ CD8+ T cells from blood. The sample's subset: CD45RO-CCR7+CD27+CD95- naive CD8+ T cells expressing CXCR3 (TNR3+). These receptors were collected from a human donor in good health. Some clones in this sample may be carry-over from other donors' samples.

The chain couples TRBV12-3 or TRBV12-4 to TRBJ2-2; TCRdb returns TRBD1, unconfirmable since there is no DNA. The CDR3 spans 16 residues. CDR3 protein: CASIFGTGGRAGELFF.

The gene calls are TRBV29-1 and TRBJ1-2; as DNA is missing, the TRBD1 call by TCRdb cannot be tested. The V gene's germline CDR1 is SQVTM and CDR2 ANQGSEA. CDR3 size: 11 residues. CDR3: CSVETGYGYTF.

The chain couples TRBV7-9 to TRBJ2-7; TCRdb selects TRBD2, and the lack of DNA leaves this call unchecked. The CDR3 covers 18 residues. From germline, CDR1 is SEHNR and CDR2 FQNEAQ (reference sequence). CDR3 protein: CASSVPGLASLYSYEQYF.

This rearrangement joins TRBV7-2 to TRBJ2-7. The length of the CDR3 is 14 residues. In germline, CDR1 is SGHTA, CDR2 FQGNSA. The CDR3 here is CASSLGYGAYEQYF. Drawing the rest from reference TRBV7-2 and TRBJ2-7, the complete variable domain is GAGVSQSPSNKVTEKGKDVELRCDPISGHTALYWYRQSLGQGLEFLIYFQGNSAPDKSGLPSDRFSAERTGGSVSTLTIQRTQQEDSAVYLCASSLGYGAYEQYFGPGTRLTVT.

The J gene is TRBJ2-5, the V gene TRBV29-1; the TCRdb call, TRBD1, lacks DNA for checking. The CDR3 is made up of 12 amino acids. Germline CDR1 SQVTM, CDR2 ANQGSEA. The CDR3 is CSAPVGQETQYF.

This chain links TRBV6-4 with TRBJ2-1; the D gene TCRdb calls, TRBD2, cannot be checked with no DNA. The length of the CDR3 is 15 residues. In germline, CDR1 is MRHNA, CDR2 SNTAGT. The chain's CDR3 is CASSLSGGTNNEQFF.

The V call is TRBV7-9, the J call TRBJ2-7; TCRdb indicates TRBD2, and absent DNA this call remains unverified. CDR3 length: 14 amino acids. Germline V lookup: CDR1 SEHNR, CDR2 FQNEAQ (reference sequence). The CDR3 sequence is CASSLSGGWNEQYF.

V gene TRBV4-2 combines with J gene TRBJ1-4; lacking DNA, the TRBD1 call made by TCRdb goes unchecked. Germline V gene data show CDR1 as LGHNA and CDR2 as YNFKEQ. CDR3 length equals 15 residues. The CDR3 spells CASSLRDRGLEKLFF.